This T cell receptor beta chain was sequenced in a study of identical twins. Regarding this clonotype: What it binds is unknown.

Healthy Caucasians made up all donors. TCRdb fed the 5' RACE reads into MiXCR, producing one record per CDR3 protein. The sample has under 900,000 distinct CDR3 sequences; roughly an eighth are singletons. This CDR3 spans 13 amino acids. Germline V gene lookup returns CDR1 MNHEY and CDR2 SVGEGT. Losses at the gene ends were 7 bases for V and 15 bases for J; bases not matched to a gene: 14. Study observations and caveats: The more abundant beta clonotypes in cord blood had fewer insertions, and memory repertoires did not show this.

The same data also went into a second study, on yellow fever vaccine responses in identical twins.

The sequenced material came from PBMCs. V usage is TRBV6-2 or TRBV6-3 and J usage is TRBJ2-1, with 8 bases lining up with TRBD2. This receptor was identified in a woman between 18 and 29 years old in good health. The chain's CDR3 is CASTPRLPGGVFF. The DNA of the CDR3 is TGTGCCAGCACCCCCCGGCTGCCGGGAGGGGTGTTCTTC.